These 20 T cell receptor beta chains originate from one sample sequenced in a study of Graves' ophthalmopathy and Graves' hyperthyroidism. Amplification from RNA transcripts yielded the TCR beta CDR3 regions. The first round was an RT-PCR with HTBI primers, and the second round was a multiplex PCR. TCRdb re-called the multiplex PCR reads with MiXCR, one entry per CDR3 protein. This table holds almost 400,000 distinct CDR3 sequences, roughly 18% found once. The sequencing input was peripheral blood. These receptor sequences come from a woman between 18 and 30 years old with Graves' ophthalmopathy.

This clonotype was detected many times. This rearrangement joins TRBV7-2 to TRBJ2-7; D remains unclear. Germline V gene data show CDR1 as SGHTA and CDR2 as FQGNSA. This CDR3 has 14 residues. Trimming took off 1 base at V and 6 bases at J, with 13 bases between the two ends. CDR3 sequence reads: CASSLDGLPIEQYF. The DNA for the CDR3 is TGTGCCAGCAGCTTAGATGGCCTCCCCATCGAGCAGTACTTC. The complete variable domain, with remaining parts taken from reference TRBV7-2 and TRBJ2-7, reads GAGVSQSPSNKVTEKGKDVELRCDPISGHTALYWYRQSLGQGLEFLIYFQGNSAPDKSGLPSDRFSAERTGGSVSTLTIQRTQQEDSAVYLCASSLDGLPIEQYFGPGTRLTVT.

In this sample, this clonotype turned up many times. The chain combines TRBV28 with TRBJ1-1; tentative D call: TRBD1 (5 bases). Germline assignment: CDR1 MDHEN and CDR2 SYDVKM. V lost 7 bases to trimming and J lost 0 bases, with 18 bases between them. The CDR3 is 16 residues long. The CDR3 spells CASISLGASMNTEAFF. The DNA for the CDR3 is TGTGCCAGCATCTCCCTTGGGGCCAGTATGAACACTGAAGCTTTCTTT.

This clonotype was detected ten times or more. The chain's CDR3 is CASSLARDVGTQYF. The CDR3 DNA reads as TGTGCCAGCAGTTTAGCCAGGGACGTAGGCACGCAGTATTTT. This chain uses TRBV12-3 or TRBV12-4 with TRBJ2-3; D is tentatively TRBD1 or TRBD2 (5 bases each). This CDR3 contains 14 residues. Trimming pared 0 bases from V and 9 bases from J, leaving 13 bases between.

There are many counts of this clonotype. The chain is built from TRBV11-2 and TRBJ2-6; perhaps D is TRBD1 or TRBD2 (5 bases each). Germline V gene data show CDR1 as SGHAT and CDR2 as FQNNGV. This CDR3 is built from 16 residues. V was cut by 5 bases and J by 0 bases, with 11 bases left in between. CDR3: CASSQGRLSGANVLTF. CDR3 bases: TGTGCCAGCAGCCAGGGACGCCTCTCTGGGGCCAACGTCCTGACTTTC.

This clonotype was seen repeatedly, ten times or more. This chain links TRBV10-3 with TRBJ2-7, with 10 bases identical to TRBD1. Germline CDR1 is ENHRY and CDR2 is SYGVKD. Unmatched junction bases numbered 7, after V lost 3 bases and J lost 5 bases. This CDR3 is 15 amino acids long. The CDR3 sequence: CAISDGTGVLNEQYF. The CDR3 DNA sequence: TGTGCCATCAGTGATGGGACAGGGGTACTCAACGAGCAGTACTTC.

This sequence joins TRBV7-3 and TRBJ2-7; possible D gene TRBD1, 5 bases. TRBJ1-2 matches the DNA end more closely, so the J call is doubtful. CDR3 size: 13 residues. Germline V gives CDR1 SGHTA, CDR2 FQGTGA. The CDR3 nucleotides are TGTGCCAGCAGCTTAAGCGGGACCGATGGCTACACCTTC. Translating it yields CASSLSGTDGYTF.

This clonotype was counted at least ten times. The chain joins TRBV20-1 to TRBJ2-7, with unresolved D. Germline lookup yields CDR1 DFQATT and CDR2 SNEGSKA (reference sequence). The CDR3 sequence is 13 residues long. The germline V and J ends were trimmed by 0 bases and 3 bases, with 9 bases remaining between them. The CDR3 protein is CSARDKLDYEQYF. CDR3 in DNA: TGCAGTGCTAGAGATAAGCTCGACTACGAGCAGTACTTC.

This clonotype occurred many times. This chain joins TRBV19 and TRBJ1-1; D unclear. V lost 6 bases and J 9 bases, leaving 11 bases between the germline ends. CDR1 is LNHDA and CDR2 is SQIVND in the germline V gene (reference sequence). This CDR3 is 11 amino acids long. For the CDR3, the DNA is TGTGCCAGTAGCCGGCGCAGCCAAGCTTTCTTT. It specifies CASSRRSQAFF.

This clonotype was counted ten times or more. The chain couples TRBV2 to TRBJ1-5; tentative D call: TRBD1 (5 bases). This CDR3 is 17 amino acids long. The germline V gene encodes CDR1 SNHLY and CDR2 FYNNEI. V was cut by 5 bases and J by 2 bases, with 19 bases left in between. CDR3 region: CASSPYVGDGGNQPQHF. The CDR3 DNA sequence: TGTGCCAGCAGTCCGTACGTGGGGGATGGCGGCAATCAGCCCCAGCATTTT.

The chain couples TRBV10-3 to TRBJ2-7; D may be TRBD2 (7 bases). The V and J ends lost 0 bases and 2 bases respectively, with 8 bases between them. CDR1 is ENHRY, CDR2 SYGVKD, per germline. The CDR3 has 14 residues. The CDR3 loop is CAISESRGPYEQYF. CDR3 nucleotides: TGTGCCATCAGTGAGTCGCGGGGGCCCTACGAGCAGTACTTC.

This clonotype was detected many times. The chain links TRBV16 to TRBJ2-7; the D is unclear. This CDR3 is built from 14 residues. Per the germline V gene, CDR1 is KGHSY and CDR2 is FQNENV. V was clipped by 0 bases and J by 5 bases, with 11 bases between them. CDR3 sequence (DNA): TGTGCCAGCAGCCAATCGATTACCCGGCACGAGCAGTACTTC. Translation gives CASSQSITRHEQYF.

At least ten counts were recorded for this clonotype. V gene TRBV20-1 combines with J gene TRBJ2-5; the match to TRBD2 covers 10 bases. The CDR3 sequence is 14 residues long. Germline CDR1 DFQATT, CDR2 SNEGSKA (reference sequence). J lost 5 bases, V lost 5 bases, and 8 bases had no gene match. The CDR3 DNA is TGCAGTGCTCCTCTAGCGGGAGTCGGGGAGACCCAGTACTTC. This translates into CSAPLAGVGETQYF.

There are many counts of this clonotype. The V call is TRBV7-9, the J call TRBJ1-2; D might be TRBD1 (6 bases). The V end lost 5 bases, the J end lost 5 bases, and 9 bases lay between the germline ends. CDR1 is SEHNR and CDR2 is FQNEAQ in the germline V gene (reference sequence). This CDR3 is built from 12 residues. The CDR3, as DNA: TGTGCCAGCAGCGGACAGCCTTATGGCTACACCTTC. Residues: CASSGQPYGYTF.

This clonotype was counted many times. The V gene is TRBV6-5, the J gene TRBJ1-1, with a weak D call TRBD1 (6 bases). The CDR3 is 15 residues long. V was shortened by 5 bases and J by 5 bases, with 18 bases between the two germline ends. Germline CDR1 is MNHEY and CDR2 is SVGAGI. This CDR3 reads CASSPSPEGETEAFF. The CDR3 DNA is TGTGCCAGCAGTCCATCTCCGGAGGGGGAGACTGAAGCTTTCTTT.

The CDR3 DNA follows: TGTGCCAGCAGCACCCGAACTGGAAAAGAGACCCAGTACTTC. As protein: CASSTRTGKETQYF. The V call is TRBV6-1, the J call TRBJ2-5; D gene ambiguous. CDR3 size: 14 residues. V was pared by 6 bases and J by 3 bases, with 14 bases between. Germline lookup yields CDR1 MNHNS and CDR2 SASEGT.

This clonotype was detected many times. The V call is TRBV20-1, the J call TRBJ2-7, with D possibly TRBD1 on 6 matching bases. V lost 6 bases, J lost 2 bases, and 17 bases lay in between. CDR3 length: 14 residues. Germline V gene lookup returns CDR1 DFQATT and CDR2 SNEGSKA (reference sequence). The CDR3 bases are TGCAGTGCCCGGTTGCAGGGGAACCCCTACGAGCAGTACTTC. Amino acids: CSARLQGNPYEQYF.

This clonotype came up many times. This chain links TRBV7-2 with TRBJ2-7, with 7 bases lining up with TRBD1. The germline gives CDR1 SGHTA, CDR2 FQGNSA. With V trimmed by 2 bases and J by 7 bases, 8 bases remained unmatched. This CDR3 comprises 14 residues. In nucleotides, the CDR3 is TGTGCCAGCAGCTTAACGACAGGGAATGAAGAGCAGTACTTC. This codes for CASSLTTGNEEQYF.

This clonotype was found many times. CDR3 region: CAIAQGGTGELFF. The CDR3 nucleotides are TGTGCCATCGCCCAAGGGGGCACCGGGGAGCTGTTTTTT. The V and J genes are TRBV10-3 and TRBJ2-2, with D perhaps matching TRBD1 (6 bases). V was clipped by 8 bases and J by 4 bases, with 11 bases between them. Germline lookup yields CDR1 ENHRY and CDR2 SYGVKD. The CDR3 length is 13 residues.

Ten or more counts support this clonotype. This rearrangement joins TRBV7-2 to TRBJ1-5; unclear D gene. The germline V and J ends were trimmed by 1 base and 3 bases, with 10 bases remaining between them. CDR3 length: 15 residues. In germline, CDR1 is SGHTA, CDR2 FQGNSA. The DNA for the CDR3 is TGTGCCAGCAGCTTAGGGTCGGCACTCAATCAGCCCCAGCATTTT. Protein sequence: CASSLGSALNQPQHF.

The chain uses TRBV27 and TRBJ2-7; TRBD1 is a possible D gene (6 bases). Trimming removed 8 bases from V and 3 bases from J, with 23 bases in between. Germline V gene sequence: CDR1 MNHEY, CDR2 SMNVEV (reference sequence). This CDR3 spans 16 amino acids. CDR3 nucleotides: TGTGCCAGCTTTGATCAGGGGCCTGAGGGAATCTACGAGCAGTACTTC. It encodes CASFDQGPEGIYEQYF.